Following are 21 T cell receptor beta chains from one sample sequenced in a study of T-cell memory formation after mild COVID-19. Using its own MiXCR run on the 5' RACE reads, TCRdb lists one record per CDR3 protein. The sample records over 70,000 distinct CDR3 sequences, around 13% being singletons. Sequenced: PBMCs or a T cell subset sorted from them (not recorded which). The origin of the receptors is an adult woman who had mild COVID-19 (a few samples of this study predate the infection). Cell type and time point are not known.

This clonotype was observed a handful of times. This chain joins TRBV5-1 and TRBJ2-5; D gene uncertain. Germline CDR1 is SGHRS and CDR2 is YFSETQ. This CDR3 contains 17 residues. V shed 1 base and J shed 5 bases, with 21 bases lying between them. The CDR3 sequence is CASSLKGRVVEVETQYF. As DNA, the CDR3 is TGCGCCAGCAGCTTGAAGGGCCGAGTAGTGGAAGTGGAGACCCAGTACTTC.

This clonotype occurred many times. The rearrangement links TRBV5-1 to TRBJ2-1, with TRBD2 matching over 9 bases. Germline-derived CDR1 and CDR2 are SGHRS and YFSETQ. The length of the CDR3 is 13 residues. Losses at the gene ends were 3 bases for V and 9 bases for J; bases not matched to a gene: 4. The CDR3 loop is CASSWGTSTEQFF. The CDR3 nucleotides are TGCGCCAGCAGCTGGGGGACTAGCACTGAGCAGTTCTTC.

This sequence joins TRBV12-3 or TRBV12-4 and TRBJ1-1, with D possibly matching TRBD1 (5 bases). The CDR3 is 16 residues long. Trimming pared 3 bases from V and 3 bases from J, leaving 17 bases between. In nucleotides, the CDR3 is TGTGCCAGCAGTTTCCCCGGGGCAGGGCGGTACACTGAAGCTTTCTTT. Translation: CASSFPGAGRYTEAFF.

This clonotype was observed many times. Here the CDR3 DNA reads TGTGCCAGCAGCCAATTCCGGAATACCGGGGAGCTGTTTTTT. Protein sequence: CASSQFRNTGELFF. V usage is TRBV14 and J usage is TRBJ2-2; D unclear. The V end was cut by 2 bases, the J end by 5 bases, with 9 bases between. CDR1 and CDR2 (germline): SGHDN, FVKESK. This CDR3 has 14 residues.

This chain joins TRBV5-6 and TRBJ2-1; 13 bases agree with TRBD2. The CDR3 totals 17 residues. CDR1 SGHDT and CDR2 YYEEEE come from the germline V gene. V gave up 4 bases and J gave up 10 bases; unmatched junction bases: 14. CDR3 amino acids: CASSPPLLAGGPWEQFF. DNA for the CDR3: TGTGCCAGCAGCCCCCCACTACTAGCGGGGGGGCCGTGGGAGCAGTTCTTC.

This clonotype was counted only a few times. J is TRBJ2-3 and V is TRBV7-6; 10 nucleotides agree with TRBD2. The CDR3 length is 16 residues. Germline V gives CDR1 SGHVS, CDR2 FNYEAQ. V shed 1 base and J 4 bases; nucleotides not matched to a gene: 5. The CDR3 loop is CASSLVTSGTADTQYF. The DNA of the CDR3 is TGTGCCAGCAGCTTAGTAACTAGCGGGACGGCAGATACGCAGTATTTT.

This clonotype was counted a few times. V and J are TRBV5-1 and TRBJ1-4; a possible D gene is TRBD1 (5 bases). The V end was cut by 4 bases, the J end by 6 bases, with 19 bases between. Germline CDR1 and CDR2: SGHRS and YFSETQ. The CDR3 is 16 amino acids. CDR3 sequence (DNA): TGCGCCAGCAGCACTCTACCGGGACGACTAGATGAAAAACTGTTTTTT. Its protein product is CASSTLPGRLDEKLFF.

This clonotype has only a few counts. This chain links TRBV7-9 with TRBJ2-3; 8 positions match TRBD1. The CDR3 runs 15 residues. The germline CDR1 and CDR2 sequences are SEHNR and FQNEAQ (reference sequence). After removal of 5 bases from V and 0 bases from J, the junction contained 4 bases not matched to a gene. The CDR3 loop is CASSQGQGSTDTQYF. The DNA of the CDR3 is TGTGCCAGCAGCCAAGGACAGGGTAGCACAGATACGCAGTATTTT.

The J gene is TRBJ1-2, the V gene TRBV20-1, with 7 bases aligning to TRBD1. The CDR3 is 12 residues long. Per the germline V gene, CDR1 is DFQATT and CDR2 is SNEGSKA (reference sequence). DNA for the CDR3: TGCAGCTACGGACAGGAGCATAAGGGCTACACCTTC. This sequence encodes CSYGQEHKGYTF.

This clonotype has at least ten counts. V and J are TRBV6-5 and TRBJ2-7; D is ambiguous. Germline assignment: CDR1 MNHEY and CDR2 SVGAGI. The germline V and J ends were trimmed by 6 bases and 2 bases, with 11 bases remaining between them. CDR3 size: 13 residues. CDR3: CASSLDRPYEQYF. The CDR3 bases are TGTGCCAGCAGCTTAGACCGACCCTACGAGCAGTACTTC.

The chain employs TRBV7-9 and TRBJ2-4; 9 bases map to TRBD2. Germline CDR1 is SEHNR and CDR2 is FQNEAQ (reference sequence). This CDR3 is built from 16 residues. After removal of 5 bases from V and 8 bases from J, the junction contained 13 bases not matched to a gene. CDR3 coding DNA: TGTGCCAGCAGCGAGCACTGGGGGGCGGGAGGGGACATTCAGTACTTC. Protein: CASSEHWGAGGDIQYF.

The chain carries TRBV12-3 or TRBV12-4 and TRBJ2-3; the match to TRBD2 covers 7 bases. With V trimmed by 2 bases and J by 1 base, 3 bases remained unmatched. CDR3 length: 15 residues. CDR3 bases: TGTGCCAGCAGTTTAAGGGCGGGGGGCACAGATACGCAGTATTTT. This encodes CASSLRAGGTDTQYF.

This clonotype was found a few times. This chain uses TRBV3-1 with TRBJ2-2; D perhaps matches TRBD1 (6 bases). Germline V gives CDR1 LGHDT, CDR2 YNNKEL (reference sequence). This CDR3 spans 17 amino acids. V was clipped by 4 bases and J by 7 bases, with 22 bases between them. Here the CDR3 DNA reads TGTGCCAGCAGCCTGCCCCCACTACTAATAGGGGGCGGGGAGCTGTTTTTT. This translates into CASSLPPLLIGGGELFF.

The chain combines TRBV6-1 with TRBJ2-3; 7 bases are a match to TRBD2. Germline V gene data show CDR1 as MNHNS and CDR2 as SASEGT. V lost 8 bases, J lost 0 bases, and 2 bases stayed unmatched. There are 13 residues in the CDR3. The CDR3: CASGLVSTDTQYF. CDR3 DNA sequence: TGTGCCAGCGGACTAGTTAGCACAGATACGCAGTATTTT.

The rearrangement links TRBV7-6 to TRBJ2-3, with D unresolved. The CDR3 totals 13 residues. V lost 1 base and J lost 8, with 10 bases in between. The germline CDR1 and CDR2 sequences are SGHVS and FNYEAQ. DNA for the CDR3: TGTGCCAGCAGCTTAGGCGACCGCATTACGCAGTATTTT. Translation: CASSLGDRITQYF. Variable domain in full (rest from reference TRBV7-6 and TRBJ2-3): GAGVSQSPRYKVTKRGQDVALRCDPISGHVSLYWYRQALGQGPEFLTYFNYEAQQDKSGLPNDRFSAERPEGSISTLTIQRTEQRDSAMYRCASSLGDRITQYFGPGTRLTVL.

This clonotype showed up just a few times. This chain links TRBV20-1 with TRBJ1-5; D is possibly TRBD1 (5 bases). CDR1 is DFQATT and CDR2 is SNEGSKA in the germline V gene (reference sequence). There are 14 residues in the CDR3. The ends were cut back, 3 bases at V and 3 bases at J, with 12 bases in the middle. In DNA, the CDR3 is TGCAGTGCTAGGCTAGGGGACCTCAATCAGCCCCAGCATTTT. As protein: CSARLGDLNQPQHF.

This clonotype was counted only a few times. The chain has TRBV19 and TRBJ2-3, with D tentatively TRBD2 (6 bases). Trimming stripped 3 bases from V and 6 bases from J, with 13 bases between. The CDR3 totals 14 residues. Per the germline V gene, CDR1 is LNHDA and CDR2 is SQIVND (reference sequence). The CDR3 sequence: CASSIVGSADTQYF. CDR3 nucleotide sequence: TGTGCCAGTAGTATCGTCGGGAGTGCGGATACGCAGTATTTT.

The chain combines TRBV20-1 with TRBJ2-1, with 7 bases aligning to TRBD2. The ends lost 0 bases at V and 3 bases at J; junction bases unmatched: 8. This CDR3 spans 16 amino acids. CDR1 and CDR2 from the germline V gene are DFQATT and SNEGSKA (reference sequence). In nucleotides, the CDR3 is TGCAGTGCTAGAGATGGTACCCTAGCGGTCTACAATGAGCAGTTCTTC. Its translation: CSARDGTLAVYNEQFF.

This clonotype was observed a handful of times. This chain links TRBV7-9 with TRBJ2-5; D is possibly TRBD2 (6 bases). The CDR3 spans 14 residues. The germline gives CDR1 SEHNR, CDR2 FQNEAQ (reference sequence). V shed 3 bases and J shed 2 bases, with 10 bases lying between them. Here the CDR3 reads CASSFSGTQETQYF. The CDR3 DNA is TGTGCCAGCAGCTTTTCAGGGACTCAAGAGACCCAGTACTTC.

The chain uses TRBV30 and TRBJ1-1, with TRBD1 matching 9 bases. J gave up 0 bases and V 8 bases, and 13 bases lay outside the gene matches. This CDR3 has 16 residues. CDR1 is GTSNPN, CDR2 SVGIG, per germline (reference sequence). CDR3 sequence (DNA): TGTGCCGGTGGACAGGGGACTGTTAGATTGAACACTGAAGCTTTCTTT. It translates to CAGGQGTVRLNTEAFF. Complete variable domain (other parts from reference TRBV30 and TRBJ1-1): SQTIHQWPATLVQPVGSPLSLECTVEGTSNPNLYWYRQAAGRGLQLLFYSVGIGQISSEVPQNLSASRPQDRQFILSSKKLLLSDSGFYLCAGGQGTVRLNTEAFFGQGTRLTVV.

This chain joins TRBV18 and TRBJ2-7, with 9 positions matching TRBD2. The germline gives CDR1 KGHSH, CDR2 LQKENI. Trimming at V came to 6 bases and at J to 1 base, leaving 7 bases not matched to a gene. The CDR3 is 15 amino acids. The CDR3 region has the DNA TGTGCCAGCTCTGAAGTAGCGGGGGAGTCCTACGAGCAGTACTTC. It translates to CASSEVAGESYEQYF.